This TCR beta chain was recovered during a study of blood T cell repertoires in COVID-19. On the study more broadly: The United States, Italy and Spain provided the acute and convalescent COVID-19 samples.

Germline lookup yields CDR1 SGHVS and CDR2 FNYEAQ. CDR3 length equals 15 residues. The V gene end was trimmed by 3 bases and the J gene end by 8 bases; junction bases not matched to a gene: 5. TCRdb's copy holds only in-frame clones and misses some; the assay was immunoSEQ multiplex PCR. This sample has 95,000 to 150,000 clones; about 90% occur once, and the top ten carry around 4%. Followed over time, Seattle patients had been enrolled while infection was active. This sequence was found in a woman in her sixties with COVID-19, enrolled during active disease. The rearrangement uses TRBV7-6 and TRBJ2-1; 12 bases map to TRBD1. Material: peripheral blood. The DNA of the CDR3 is TGTGCCAGCAGCTTGGGACAGGGGGCGTATTATGAGCAGTTCTTC. Protein product: CASSLGQGAYYEQFF.